This T cell receptor beta chain emerged from a study of cytomegalovirus exposure and HLA in healthy donors. The CDR3 runs to 18 residues. CDR1 MDHEN and CDR2 SYDVKM come from the germline V gene. With 4 bases clipped from V and 0 bases from J, the junction kept 14 bases outside the gene matches. This clone was detected a few times. Its specificity is not known. The study ran its PCR with 60 Vbeta and 13 Jbeta primers. TCRdb keeps only in-frame clones here, not all; method: immunoSEQ multiplex PCR. The data contain under 200,000 clones, roughly 79% of them singletons. General observations from the study: The study listed 164 cytomegalovirus-associated TCR beta chains.

The sequence came from a man aged 50-59 years in good health and CMV-seropositive. V gene TRBV28 combines with J gene TRBJ1-2; the match to TRBD1 covers 7 bases. The sample consisted of PBMCs. CDR3 amino acids: CASSSTGTSQGANYGYTF. The CDR3, as DNA: TGTGCCAGCAGTTCGACAGGGACGTCTCAAGGAGCTAACTATGGCTACACCTTC.